The 20 T cell receptor beta chains in this list originate from one sample, sequenced in a study of PD-L1 blockade in urothelial cancer. Regarding time point: pretreatment peripheral blood. Generated by immunoSEQ multiplex PCR, the TCRdb table keeps only in-frame clones and is missing some. Of tens of thousands of clones listed, about nine tenths are singletons. The sequenced sample was PBMCs, obtained around atezolizumab (anti-PD-L1) treatment. Source of these receptors: a man aged 65 to 79 with urothelial cancer.

The chain combines TRBV7-9 with TRBJ2-3; the match to TRBD2 covers 10 bases. The V segment lost 3 bases and the J segment 1 base; nucleotides outside the gene matches: 13. In germline, CDR1 is SEHNR, CDR2 FQNEAQ (reference sequence). CDR3 size: 19 residues. CDR3 sequence: CASSFPPSGSERGTDTQYF. The DNA of the CDR3 is TGTGCCAGCAGCTTTCCCCCTAGCGGGAGTGAGAGGGGCACAGATACGCAGTATTTT.

The rearrangement joins TRBV7-9 to TRBJ1-1, with 10 bases matching TRBD1. This CDR3 is built from 15 residues. Germline V gene sequence: CDR1 SEHNR, CDR2 FQNEAQ (reference sequence). V was clipped by 5 bases and J by 4 bases; unmatched bases: 7. CDR3 loop: CASSPGTGVSTEAFF. DNA for the CDR3: TGTGCCAGCAGCCCCGGGACAGGGGTGAGCACTGAAGCTTTCTTT.

This sequence joins TRBV2 and TRBJ2-7, with a tentative D call TRBD1 (6 bases). V dropped 6 bases and J dropped 6 bases, with 15 bases sitting between them. The CDR3 runs 13 residues. Germline-derived CDR1 and CDR2 are SNHLY and FYNNEI. The CDR3 DNA sequence: TGTGCCAGCAGATCCACAGGGTCGGGCGAGCAGTACTTC. This gives the protein CASRSTGSGEQYF.

This chain links TRBV5-1 with TRBJ2-5; TRBD2 agrees at 12 bases. After removal of 0 bases from V and 5 bases from J, the junction contained 5 bases not matched to a gene. Germline lookup yields CDR1 SGHRS and CDR2 YFSETQ. This CDR3 has 16 residues. CDR3 region: CASSLDGGTSGETQYF. CDR3 in DNA: TGCGCCAGCAGCTTGGACGGGGGGACTAGCGGGGAGACCCAGTACTTC.

This chain links TRBV15 with TRBJ2-7; D gene unclear. This CDR3 contains 14 residues. Trimming stripped 8 bases from V and 0 bases from J, with 14 bases between. Per germline, CDR1 LNHNV and CDR2 YYDKDF (reference sequence). Here the CDR3 reads CATRQRPSSYEQYF. CDR3 DNA: TGTGCCACCCGCCAGCGACCCAGCTCCTACGAGCAGTACTTC. The full variable domain, completed using reference TRBV15 and TRBJ2-7, is DAMVIQNPRYQVTQFGKPVTLSCSQTLNHNVMYWYQQKSSQAPKLLFHYYDKDFNNEADTPDNFQSRRPNTSFCFLDIRSPGLGDTAMYLCATRQRPSSYEQYFGPGTRLTVT.

The chain employs TRBV7-3 and TRBJ2-3; TRBD2 aligns across 7 bases. Germline CDR1 and CDR2: SGHTA and FQGTGA. The CDR3 runs to 15 residues. The trim removed 3 bases at V and 2 bases at J, leaving 5 bases unmatched. CDR3 protein: CASSFEAGTTDTQYF. Here the CDR3 DNA reads TGTGCCAGCAGCTTTGAAGCGGGAACCACAGATACGCAGTATTTT.

This chain links TRBV6-5 with TRBJ2-1; TRBD2 matches at 8 bases. CDR1 and CDR2 (germline): MNHEY, SVGAGI. The CDR3 is made up of 15 amino acids. V was pared by 6 bases and J by 7 bases, with 11 bases of the junction left unmatched. The CDR3, as DNA: TGTGCCAGCAGCCCGAGCGGGAGTCCCCAAAATGAGCAGTTCTTC. Amino acids: CASSPSGSPQNEQFF.

The CDR3 loop is CASRKGVSGSLYEQYF. As DNA, the CDR3 is TGTGCCAGCAGGAAAGGGGTTAGCGGGAGCCTCTACGAGCAGTACTTC. The chain recombines TRBV2 with TRBJ2-7, with 9 bases that match TRBD2. The CDR3 contains 16 residues. Germline V CDR1 and CDR2: SNHLY, FYNNEI. V lost 6 bases, J lost 3 bases, and 12 bases stayed unmatched.

V and J are TRBV21-1 and TRBJ1-4; TRBD1, the D gene given by the table, was not confirmed from the DNA. TRBV21-1 is a listed pseudogene. This CDR3 region has 15 residues. The DNA of the CDR3 is TGTGCCAGCAGCAAGATAAGGCAGGCTAATGAAAAACTGTTTTTT. Its translation is CASSKIRQANEKLFF.

The CDR3 DNA sequence: TGTGCCAGCAGCCAGTCGTTTAATTCACCCCTCCACTTT. Translation: CASSQSFNSPLHF. The V gene is TRBV4-2, the J gene TRBJ1-6, with D unresolved. Trimming left V 3 bases short and J 6 bases short, with 6 bases between. The CDR3 is made up of 13 amino acids. Per the germline V gene, CDR1 is LGHNA and CDR2 is YNFKEQ.

The genes are TRBV19 and TRBJ2-3, with 12 positions matching TRBD2. Looked up from germline, CDR1 is LNHDA and CDR2 is SQIVND (reference sequence). This CDR3 is 16 amino acids long. Trimming removed 5 bases from V and 6 bases from J; junction bases left unmatched: 9. DNA for the CDR3: TGTGCCAGTAGTCCCCGACTAGCGGGAGAAGTTGATACGCAGTATTTT. Protein sequence: CASSPRLAGEVDTQYF.

Comments on this clone: One end of the junction is discordant with germline, which a read error may explain. The chain carries TRBV2 and TRBJ1-1, with 10 bases matching TRBD1. The CDR3 extends over 13 amino acids. Looked up from germline, CDR1 is SNHLY and CDR2 is FYNNEI. DNA of the CDR3: TGTGCCAGCAGGACCGGGACAGGGGCCCTGCGGGTCTTT. Translated, it gives CASRTGTGALRVF.

The chain carries TRBV9 and TRBJ1-5; D may be TRBD1 (6 bases). CDR1 and CDR2 from the germline V gene are SGDLS and YYNGEE. V was trimmed by 0 bases and J by 3 bases, leaving 7 bases between them. The CDR3 sequence is 14 residues long. The CDR3 bases are TGTGCCAGCAGCGTAGGGACAGACAATCAGCCCCAGCATTTT. Translating gives CASSVGTDNQPQHF.

CDR3 in amino acids: CASSLGTSGGQETQYF. CDR3 in DNA: TGCGCCAGCAGCTTGGGAACTAGCGGGGGCCAAGAGACCCAGTACTTC. The rearrangement links TRBV5-1 to TRBJ2-5; 11 bases are shared with TRBD2. J gave up 1 base and V 0 bases, and 2 bases lay outside the gene matches. The germline V gene has CDR1 SGHRS and CDR2 YFSETQ. The CDR3 spans 16 residues. The whole variable domain, filled in from reference TRBV5-1 and TRBJ2-5, reads KAGVTQTPRYLIKTRGQQVTLSCSPISGHRSVSWYQQTPGQGLQFLFEYFSETQRNKGNFPGRFSGRQFSNSRSEMNVSTLELGDSALYLCASSLGTSGGQETQYFGPGTRLLVL.

The chain employs TRBV5-1 and TRBJ2-1; D possibly corresponds to TRBD2 (6 bases). Germline V CDR1 and CDR2: SGHRS, YFSETQ. The germline V and J ends were trimmed by 0 bases and 1 base, with 8 bases remaining between them. This CDR3 is 15 amino acids long. The CDR3 DNA reads as TGCGCCAGCAGCTTGGTGCGGGGTTCCTACAATGAGCAGTTCTTC. Encoded protein: CASSLVRGSYNEQFF.

This clone was detected a few times. The chain employs TRBV25-1 and TRBJ2-2, with unresolved D. The CDR3 contains 11 residues. Germline V gene sequence: CDR1 MGHDK, CDR2 SYGVNS. Trimming pared 4 bases from V and 10 bases from J, leaving 7 bases between. CDR3 sequence reads: CASSAGQELFF. CDR3 nucleotide sequence: TGTGCCAGCAGTGCGGGTCAGGAGCTGTTTTTT. The full variable domain, rest sourced from reference TRBV25-1 and TRBJ2-2, is EADIYQTPRYLVIGTGKKITLECSQTMGHDKMYWYQQDPGMELHLIHYSYGVNSTEKGDLSSESTVSRIRTEHFPLTLESARPSHTSQYLCASSAGQELFFGEGSRLTVL.

The genes are TRBV11-2 and TRBJ2-2, with 11 bases aligning to TRBD1. Germline V gene data show CDR1 as SGHAT and CDR2 as FQNNGV. This CDR3 spans 15 amino acids. The ends lost 5 bases at V and 5 bases at J; junction bases unmatched: 4. The CDR3 nucleotides read TGTGCCAGCAGCCGGACAGGGGGCAGGACCGGGGAGCTGTTTTTT. This encodes CASSRTGGRTGELFF.

The chain uses TRBV15 and TRBJ2-2, with 7 bases matching TRBD1. The CDR3 loop spans 18 amino acids. Germline CDR1 and CDR2: LNHNV and YYDKDF (reference sequence). J was trimmed by 2 bases and V by 2 bases; bases with no gene match: 11. CDR3 DNA: TGTGCCACCAGCAGAAGATGGAACAGGGGCAAAAACACCGGGGAGCTGTTTTTT. It yields the protein CATSRRWNRGKNTGELFF.

This sequence joins TRBV5-1 and TRBJ2-7; 9 bases fit TRBD1. The CDR3 runs to 14 residues. V lost 5 bases, J lost 6 bases, and 9 bases stayed unmatched. Per germline, CDR1 SGHRS and CDR2 YFSETQ. CDR3 protein: CASRETGGKGEQYF. CDR3 bases: TGCGCCAGCAGGGAAACAGGGGGCAAAGGCGAGCAGTACTTC.

The rearrangement joins TRBV7-6 to TRBJ2-1; TRBD2 is a possible D gene (5 bases). V lost 2 bases to trimming and J lost 1 base, with 9 bases between them. This CDR3 region has 15 residues. CDR1 and CDR2 (germline): SGHVS, FNYEAQ. The CDR3 DNA sequence: TGTGCCAGCAGCTTACTAGCTCAATCCTACAATGAGCAGTTCTTC. This sequence encodes CASSLLAQSYNEQFF.